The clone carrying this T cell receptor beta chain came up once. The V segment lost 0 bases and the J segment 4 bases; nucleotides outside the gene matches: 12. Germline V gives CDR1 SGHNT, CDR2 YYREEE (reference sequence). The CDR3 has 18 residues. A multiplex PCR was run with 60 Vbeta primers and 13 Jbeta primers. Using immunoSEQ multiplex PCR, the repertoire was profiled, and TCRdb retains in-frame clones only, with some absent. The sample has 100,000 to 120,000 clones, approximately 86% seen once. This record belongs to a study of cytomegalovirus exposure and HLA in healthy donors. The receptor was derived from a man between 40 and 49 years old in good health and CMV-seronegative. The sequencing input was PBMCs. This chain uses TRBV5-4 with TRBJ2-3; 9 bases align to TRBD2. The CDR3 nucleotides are TGTGCCAGCAGCTTGGATACTAGCGGGTTTTCGAGCCCAGATACGCAGTATTTT. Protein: CASSLDTSGFSSPDTQYF.